One and the same sample provided the 5 T cell receptor beta chains below, sequenced in a study of blood T cell repertoires in COVID-19. Assay used: immunoSEQ multiplex PCR; TCRdb lists only in-frame clones, some missing. This sample carries a few hundred thousand clones, 89% of them seen once, and the ten largest clones take less than 3.5%. The sequencing sample was made of PBMCs or T cells enriched from blood (not recorded which). The receptors were sampled from a woman in her 50s who had been exposed to COVID-19.

The chain couples TRBV28 to TRBJ1-2, with D unresolved. The length of the CDR3 is 14 residues. V gave up 2 bases and J gave up 3 bases, with 10 bases separating them. Germline V gene data show CDR1 as MDHEN and CDR2 as SYDVKM. Here the CDR3 reads CASSLGVPYYGYTF. As DNA, the CDR3 is TGTGCCAGCAGTTTAGGAGTCCCTTACTATGGCTACACCTTC.

The chain recombines TRBV7-2 with TRBJ1-1; no definite D call. V gave up 5 bases and J gave up 10 bases, with 17 bases separating them. The CDR3 covers 13 residues. CDR1 is SGHTA and CDR2 is FQGNSA in the germline V gene. CDR3 protein: CASSRGMAGGAFF. DNA for the CDR3: TGTGCCAGCAGCAGAGGTATGGCGGGAGGAGCTTTCTTT.

The rearrangement links TRBV28 to TRBJ2-7, with D unresolved. V dropped 6 bases and J dropped 7 bases, with 16 bases sitting between them. CDR1 MDHEN and CDR2 SYDVKM come from the germline V gene. This CDR3 comprises 13 residues. CDR3 DNA: TGTGCCAGCAGCCCCGAAGGCCTCAGGGAGCAGTACTTC. Protein sequence: CASSPEGLREQYF.

The rearrangement joins TRBV7-9 to TRBJ1-1, with a tentative D call TRBD1 (6 bases). V was trimmed by 9 bases and J by 8 bases, leaving 10 bases between them. CDR1 is SEHNR and CDR2 is FQNEAQ in the germline V gene (reference sequence). This CDR3 contains 10 residues. The CDR3 protein is CASGQNEAFF. The CDR3 nucleotides are TGTGCCAGTGGACAGAACGAAGCTTTCTTT.

The chain has TRBV19 and TRBJ2-7, with TRBD2 as a possible D gene (5 bases). Germline CDR1 and CDR2: LNHDA and SQIVND (reference sequence). V lost 4 bases, J lost 7 bases, and 14 bases lay in between. CDR3 size: 13 residues. The CDR3: CASSNEGYGEQYF. DNA for the CDR3: TGTGCCAGTAGTAACGAGGGTTACGGGGAGCAGTACTTC.